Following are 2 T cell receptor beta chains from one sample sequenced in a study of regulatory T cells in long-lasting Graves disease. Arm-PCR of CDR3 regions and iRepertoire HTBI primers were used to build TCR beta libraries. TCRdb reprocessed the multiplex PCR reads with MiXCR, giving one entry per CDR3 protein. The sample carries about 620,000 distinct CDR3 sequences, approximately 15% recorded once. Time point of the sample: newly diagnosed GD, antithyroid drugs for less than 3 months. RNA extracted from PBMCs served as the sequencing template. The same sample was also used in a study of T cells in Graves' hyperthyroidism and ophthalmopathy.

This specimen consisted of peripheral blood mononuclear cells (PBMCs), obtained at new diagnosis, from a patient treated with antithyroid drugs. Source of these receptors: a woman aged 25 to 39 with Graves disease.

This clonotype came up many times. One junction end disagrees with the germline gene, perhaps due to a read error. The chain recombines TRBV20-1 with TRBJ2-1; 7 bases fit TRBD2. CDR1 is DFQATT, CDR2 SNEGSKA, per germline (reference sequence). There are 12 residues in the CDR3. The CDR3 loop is CSARWEGSERFF. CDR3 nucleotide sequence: TGCAGTGCCAGGTGGGAGGGCAGTGAGCGGTTCTTC.

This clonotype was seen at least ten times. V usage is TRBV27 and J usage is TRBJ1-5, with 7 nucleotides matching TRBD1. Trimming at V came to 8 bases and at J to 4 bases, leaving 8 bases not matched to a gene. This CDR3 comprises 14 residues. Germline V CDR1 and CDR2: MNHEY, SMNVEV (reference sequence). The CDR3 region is CASSDGTANQPQHF. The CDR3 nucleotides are TGTGCCAGCTCTGACGGGACAGCGAATCAGCCCCAGCATTTT.